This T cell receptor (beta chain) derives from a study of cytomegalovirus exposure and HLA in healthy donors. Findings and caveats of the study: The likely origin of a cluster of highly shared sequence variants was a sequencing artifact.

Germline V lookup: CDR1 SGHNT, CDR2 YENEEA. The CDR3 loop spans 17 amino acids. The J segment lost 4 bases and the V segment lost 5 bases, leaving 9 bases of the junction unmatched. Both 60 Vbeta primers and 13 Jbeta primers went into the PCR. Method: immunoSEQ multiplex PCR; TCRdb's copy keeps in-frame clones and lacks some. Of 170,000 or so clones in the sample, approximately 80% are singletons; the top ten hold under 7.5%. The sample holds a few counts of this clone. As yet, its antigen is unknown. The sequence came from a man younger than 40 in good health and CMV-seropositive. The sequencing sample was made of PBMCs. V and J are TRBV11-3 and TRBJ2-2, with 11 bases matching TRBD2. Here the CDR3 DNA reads TGTGCCAGCAGCCGAGAGCTAGCGGGGGGCGGCACCGGGGAGCTGTTTTTT. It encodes CASSRELAGGGTGELFF.